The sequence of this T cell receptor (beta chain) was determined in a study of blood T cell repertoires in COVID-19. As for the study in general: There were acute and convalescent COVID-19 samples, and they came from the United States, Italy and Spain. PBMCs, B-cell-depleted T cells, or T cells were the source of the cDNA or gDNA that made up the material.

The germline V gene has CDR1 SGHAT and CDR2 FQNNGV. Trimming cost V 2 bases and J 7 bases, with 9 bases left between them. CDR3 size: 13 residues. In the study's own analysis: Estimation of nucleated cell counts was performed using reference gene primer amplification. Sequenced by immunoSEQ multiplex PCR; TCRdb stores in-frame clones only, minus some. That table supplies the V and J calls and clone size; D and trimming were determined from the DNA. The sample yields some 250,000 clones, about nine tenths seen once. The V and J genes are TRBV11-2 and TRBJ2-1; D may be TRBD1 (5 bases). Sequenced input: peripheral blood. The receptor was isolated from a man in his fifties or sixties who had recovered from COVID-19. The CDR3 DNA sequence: TGTGCCAGCAGCTTACCCCCAGGGAATGAGCAGTTCTTC. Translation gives CASSLPPGNEQFF.